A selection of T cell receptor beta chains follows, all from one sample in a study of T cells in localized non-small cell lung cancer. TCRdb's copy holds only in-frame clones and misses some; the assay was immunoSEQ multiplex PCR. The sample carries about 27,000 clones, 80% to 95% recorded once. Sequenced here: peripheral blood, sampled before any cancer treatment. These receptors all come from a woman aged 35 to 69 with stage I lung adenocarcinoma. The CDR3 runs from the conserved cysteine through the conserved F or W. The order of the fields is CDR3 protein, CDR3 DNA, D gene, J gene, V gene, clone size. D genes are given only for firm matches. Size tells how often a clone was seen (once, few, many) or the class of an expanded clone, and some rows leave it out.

CDR3aa: CASSPGQVEAFF; CDR3nt: TGTGCCAGCAGCCCGGGACAGGTCGAAGCTTTCTTT; d_gene: TRBD1; j_gene: TRBJ1-1; v_gene: TRBV28; abundance: NA
CDR3aa: CASSEEGTSGFSYNEQFF; CDR3nt: TGTGCCAGCAGTGAAGAAGGAACTAGCGGGTTCTCCTACAATGAGCAGTTCTTC; d_gene: TRBD2; j_gene: TRBJ2-1; v_gene: TRBV6-1; abundance: once
CDR3aa: CASSPSTDTGYF; CDR3nt: TGTGCCAGCAGCCCAAGCACAGATACGGGGTATTTT; d_gene: NA; j_gene: TRBJ2-3; v_gene: TRBV6-6; abundance: NA
CDR3aa: CASSQVPGGVLNTEAFF; CDR3nt: TGTGCCAGCAGCCAAGTTCCTGGGGGGGTACTGAACACTGAAGCTTTCTTT; d_gene: NA; j_gene: TRBJ1-1; v_gene: TRBV4-2; abundance: NA
CDR3aa: CASSSRQNSNQPQHF; CDR3nt: TGTGCCAGCAGTTCAAGGCAGAATAGCAATCAGCCCCAGCATTTT; d_gene: NA; j_gene: TRBJ1-5; v_gene: TRBV6-9; abundance: NA
CDR3aa: CASSAIPGGDEKLFF; CDR3nt: TGTGCCAGCAGCGCCATTCCGGGAGGGGATGAAAAACTGTTTTTT; d_gene: NA; j_gene: TRBJ1-4; v_gene: TRBV7-9; abundance: NA
CDR3aa: CASERNTEAFF; CDR3nt: TGTGCCTCCGAAAGGAACACTGAAGCTTTCTTT; d_gene: NA; j_gene: TRBJ1-1; v_gene: TRBV30; abundance: few
CDR3aa: CASRELRDHNSPLHF; CDR3nt: TGTGCCAGCAGGGAACTCCGGGATCATAATTCACCCCTCCACTTT; d_gene: NA; j_gene: TRBJ1-6; v_gene: TRBV6-1; abundance: NA
CDR3aa: CASSPSPRGREQYF; CDR3nt: TGTGCCAGCAGCCCGTCCCCCAGGGGGCGCGAGCAGTACTTC; d_gene: TRBD1; j_gene: TRBJ2-7; v_gene: TRBV9; abundance: once
CDR3aa: CASSLGAVGNQPQHF; CDR3nt: TGCGCCAGCAGCTTGGGGGCCGTGGGCAATCAGCCCCAGCATTTT; d_gene: NA; j_gene: TRBJ1-5; v_gene: TRBV5-1; abundance: NA
CDR3aa: CSVVDAGDTLIGSYEQYF; CDR3nt: TGCAGCGTTGTTGACGCAGGGGACACTCTCATCGGGTCCTACGAGCAGTACTTC; d_gene: NA; j_gene: TRBJ2-7; v_gene: TRBV29-1; abundance: few
CDR3aa: CASSLGTGRAGELFF; CDR3nt: TGTGCCAGCAGCTTAGGGACAGGGCGGGCCGGGGAGCTGTTTTTT; d_gene: TRBD1; j_gene: TRBJ2-2; v_gene: TRBV7-3; abundance: NA
CDR3aa: CACRQPGTANNYGYTF; CDR3nt: TGTGCCTGCAGACAACCCGGGACAGCTAATAACTATGGCTACACCTTC; d_gene: TRBD1; j_gene: TRBJ1-2; v_gene: TRBV30; abundance: NA
CDR3aa: CASGLSGMANVLTF; CDR3nt: TGTGCTAGTGGTTTGTCTGGCATGGCCAACGTCCTGACTTTC; d_gene: NA; j_gene: TRBJ2-6; v_gene: TRBV12-5; abundance: NA
CDR3aa: CASSSTGAGELFF; CDR3nt: TGTGCCAGCAGCTCAACAGGGGCCGGGGAGCTGTTTTTT; d_gene: TRBD1; j_gene: TRBJ2-2; v_gene: TRBV7-8; abundance: NA
CDR3aa: CASNRDGRTEAFF; CDR3nt: TGTGCCAGTAACCGGGACGGGCGGACTGAAGCTTTCTTT; d_gene: NA; j_gene: TRBJ1-1; v_gene: TRBV19; abundance: NA
CDR3aa: CASGLTGSYGNTIYF; CDR3nt: TGTGCCAGCGGACTGACAGGGAGCTATGGAAACACCATATATTTT; d_gene: TRBD1; j_gene: TRBJ1-3; v_gene: TRBV6-5; abundance: NA
CDR3aa: CASSVPSWTGVSNEQFF; CDR3nt: TGTGCCAGCAGTGTACCTTCGTGGACAGGAGTCTCTAATGAGCAGTTCTTC; d_gene: TRBD1; j_gene: TRBJ2-1; v_gene: TRBV6-1; abundance: NA
CDR3aa: CASSFRRGSDNEKLFF; CDR3nt: TGTGCCAGCAGCTTTCGAAGGGGCTCGGATAATGAAAAACTGTTTTTT; d_gene: NA; j_gene: TRBJ1-4; v_gene: TRBV7-2; abundance: NA
CDR3aa: CASSRQTDTQYF; CDR3nt: TGTGCCAGCAGCCGACAAACAGATACGCAGTATTTT; d_gene: NA; j_gene: TRBJ2-3; v_gene: TRBV5-4; abundance: NA
CDR3aa: CAISRETSGYNEQFF; CDR3nt: TGTGCCATCAGTCGGGAGACTAGCGGTTACAATGAGCAGTTCTTC; d_gene: TRBD2; j_gene: TRBJ2-1; v_gene: TRBV10-3; abundance: NA
CDR3aa: CASSPRDRGITGELFF; CDR3nt: TGCGCCAGCAGCCCCCGGGACAGGGGTATCACCGGGGAGCTGTTTTTT; d_gene: TRBD1; j_gene: TRBJ2-2; v_gene: TRBV5-1; abundance: NA
CDR3aa: CASSFSGNTEAFF; CDR3nt: TGTGCCAGTAGTTTTAGTGGGAACACTGAAGCTTTCTTT; d_gene: NA; j_gene: TRBJ1-1; v_gene: TRBV19; abundance: few
CDR3aa: CASSLTDRDAYNSPLHF; CDR3nt: TGCGCCAGCAGCTTGACTGACAGGGACGCCTATAATTCACCCCTCCACTTT; d_gene: TRBD1; j_gene: TRBJ1-6; v_gene: TRBV5-1; abundance: NA